This record covers a single T cell receptor beta chain. Original processing methods: Counts of nucleated cells, estimated from reference gene primer amplification, were obtained. Some clones are missing from TCRdb's copy, which holds only in-frame ones; the method was immunoSEQ multiplex PCR. V and J calls and clone size come straight from that table; D and trimming were deduced from the DNA. The sample contains roughly 60,000 clones, approximately 85% of which appear only once. The data stem from a study of blood T cell repertoires in COVID-19. Study-wide context: Spain, Italy and the United States supplied samples that represented acute and convalescent COVID-19.

This CDR3 spans 14 amino acids. CDR1 SGHRS and CDR2 YFSETQ come from the germline V gene. J was trimmed by 7 bases and V by 3 bases; bases with no gene match: 4. The receptor was isolated from a middle-aged man with active COVID-19. The material sequenced was peripheral blood. The chain links TRBV5-1 to TRBJ2-1, with 10 bases lining up with TRBD1. Written as DNA, the CDR3 is TGCGCCAGCAGCTCCGGGACAGGGGTGAATGAGCAGTTCTTC. It translates to CASSSGTGVNEQFF. The full variable domain, its missing parts supplied by reference TRBV5-1 and TRBJ2-1, is KAGVTQTPRYLIKTRGQQVTLSCSPISGHRSVSWYQQTPGQGLQFLFEYFSETQRNKGNFPGRFSGRQFSNSRSEMNVSTLELGDSALYLCASSSGTGVNEQFFGPGTRLTVL.